These 25 T cell receptor beta chains share one sample of origin, sequenced in a study of blood T cells in healthy people across ages. The authors ran a second PCR of roughly 6 to 12 cycles using a sample-barcoded 5' primer and a J-beta primer mix. TCRdb reanalysed the 5' RACE reads using MiXCR and keeps one entry per CDR3 protein. The sample shows fewer than 950,000 distinct CDR3 sequences, around 34% of them seen only once. Sequencing was carried out using blood. The receptors here all came from a man aged 18 to 30 in good health.

This clonotype showed up just a few times. The chain is built from TRBV10-3 and TRBJ1-1, with D uncertain. The CDR3 covers 12 residues. Germline V gene data show CDR1 as ENHRY and CDR2 as SYGVKD. Deletions cut 3 bases from V and 6 bases from J, with 8 bases between. The CDR3 DNA sequence: TGTGCCATCAGTGAAGGATTATCTGAAGCTTTCTTT. This translates into CAISEGLSEAFF.

This clonotype was seen more than once but under ten times. The chain joins TRBV5-5 to TRBJ1-5; a weak D match, TRBD1 (6 bases). CDR3 length equals 15 residues. V lost 0 bases, J lost 3 bases, and 10 bases lay in between. Germline CDR1 is SGHKS and CDR2 is YYEKEE (reference sequence). The CDR3 reads CASSLDREANQPQHF. DNA of the CDR3: TGTGCCAGCAGCTTGGACAGGGAGGCCAATCAGCCCCAGCATTTT.

The V gene is TRBV4-1, the J gene TRBJ2-1; 11 positions match TRBD2. Germline V gene data show CDR1 as MGHRA and CDR2 as YSYEKL. J gave up 0 bases and V 4 bases, and 11 bases lay outside the gene matches. This CDR3 contains 19 residues. CDR3 nucleotides: TGCGCCAGCAGCCCTCAAGGGGCTAGCGGGAGGAGCTCCTACAATGAGCAGTTCTTC. Translating it yields CASSPQGASGRSSYNEQFF.

J is TRBJ2-7 and V is TRBV6-1; D is undetermined. V lost 8 bases, J lost 7 bases, and 18 bases lay in between. CDR3 length: 13 residues. CDR1 and CDR2 from the germline V gene are MNHNS and SASEGT. CDR3 protein: CASALNFYNEQYF. CDR3 DNA: TGTGCCAGCGCATTGAACTTCTACAATGAGCAGTACTTC.

This chain uses TRBV7-2 with TRBJ2-5; tentative D call: TRBD2 (6 bases). Per the germline V gene, CDR1 is SGHTA and CDR2 is FQGNSA. This CDR3 has 13 residues. The V end was cut by 0 bases, the J end by 4 bases, with 6 bases between. CDR3 protein: CASSLASGETQYF. The CDR3 nucleotides are TGTGCCAGCAGCTTAGCTAGCGGAGAGACCCAGTACTTC.

The chain carries TRBV6-2 or TRBV6-3 and TRBJ1-5, with D tentatively TRBD1 (5 bases). The germline V and J ends were trimmed by 4 bases and 4 bases, with 20 bases remaining between them. This CDR3 region has 17 residues. Germline values: CDR1 MNHEY, CDR2 SVGEGT. CDR3 bases: TGTGCCAGCAGTTCGGGTCGGGGCGAGGGTTTGAATCAGCCCCAGCATTTT. Translating it yields CASSSGRGEGLNQPQHF.

This CDR3 is CASSLFGQGGITGELFF. Written as DNA, the CDR3 is TGTGCCAGCAGTTTATTCGGGCAGGGTGGTATAACCGGGGAGCTGTTTTTT. V usage is TRBV27 and J usage is TRBJ2-2, with D perhaps TRBD1 (5 bases). The germline V and J ends were trimmed by 1 base and 5 bases, with 17 bases remaining between them. From germline, CDR1 is MNHEY and CDR2 SMNVEV (reference sequence). There are 17 residues in the CDR3.

The chain is built from TRBV12-3 or TRBV12-4 and TRBJ1-1; D gene unclear. The V end lost 7 bases, the J end lost 0 bases, and 15 bases lay between the germline ends. The CDR3 loop spans 15 amino acids. The CDR3 sequence is CASIRHGGLNTEAFF. CDR3 coding DNA: TGTGCCAGCATCCGGCATGGTGGGTTGAACACTGAAGCTTTCTTT.

This clonotype was seen only a few times. The chain employs TRBV9 and TRBJ2-5, with D perhaps TRBD2 (6 bases). The CDR3 extends over 16 amino acids. The V end was cut by 2 bases, the J end by 2 bases, with 16 bases between. Germline V gives CDR1 SGDLS, CDR2 YYNGEE. In nucleotides, the CDR3 is TGTGCCAGCAGCGTGGCGGGGTTTGGGACGCAAGAGACCCAGTACTTC. Translation: CASSVAGFGTQETQYF.

The V call is TRBV28, the J call TRBJ2-7; the D is unclear. Germline-derived CDR1 and CDR2 are MDHEN and SYDVKM. CDR3 length equals 13 residues. Trimming stripped 5 bases from V and 1 base from J, with 9 bases between. CDR3 sequence: CASSDTPSYEQYF. CDR3 nucleotides: TGTGCCAGCAGTGATACTCCTTCCTACGAGCAGTACTTC.

The DNA of the CDR3 is TGCAGCGTTCTGGCAGGGGTAGGGGAGACCCAGTTCTTC. Protein sequence: CSVLAGVGETQFF. This chain links TRBV29-1 with TRBJ2-5, with D possibly matching TRBD1 (6 bases). The end of the DNA aligns better with TRBJ2-1, so the J call may be wrong. The CDR3 length is 13 residues. Germline CDR1 and CDR2: SQVTM and ANQGSEA.

V usage is TRBV6-6 and J usage is TRBJ2-7, with D possibly being TRBD1 (6 bases). CDR3 size: 16 residues. Looked up from germline, CDR1 is MNHNY and CDR2 is SVGAGI (reference sequence). The ends were cut back, 5 bases at V and 0 bases at J, with 17 bases in the middle. The CDR3 nucleotides read TGTGCCAGCAGTCCCCACAGGGAGCACCGCTCCTACGAGCAGTACTTC. Translation gives CASSPHREHRSYEQYF.

This clonotype has a handful of counts. The chain joins TRBV12-3 or TRBV12-4 to TRBJ1-2, with D tentatively TRBD1 (6 bases). The length of the CDR3 is 16 residues. The V and J ends lost 0 bases and 7 bases respectively, with 18 bases between them. CDR3 residues: CASSLAVRGARGGYTF. The CDR3 nucleotides are TGTGCCAGCAGTTTAGCCGTGCGGGGGGCAAGGGGTGGCTACACCTTC.

The sample holds a few counts of this clonotype. The J gene is TRBJ2-1, the V gene TRBV3-1; TRBD1 aligns across 8 bases. Germline loops: CDR1 LGHDT, CDR2 YNNKEL (reference sequence). The V segment lost 5 bases and the J segment 5 bases; nucleotides outside the gene matches: 11. CDR3 length equals 16 residues. The DNA for the CDR3 is TGTGCCAGCAGCAGGGGAAGCAGGGGGCTGGACAATGAGCAGTTCTTC. Translating gives CASSRGSRGLDNEQFF.

The chain carries TRBV6-2 or TRBV6-3 and TRBJ2-7; perhaps TRBD1 as D (6 bases). Looked up from germline, CDR1 is MNHEY and CDR2 is SVGEGT. The V gene lost 4 bases and the J gene lost 9 bases, with 19 bases spanning the gap. The CDR3 has 14 amino acids. In nucleotides, the CDR3 is TGTGCCAGCAGTTTCCCCCAACAGGGATATCGGCAGTACTTC. The encoded protein is CASSFPQQGYRQYF.

This clonotype was found a few times. This chain connects TRBV6-6 to TRBJ2-1; 7 nucleotides align to TRBD1. This CDR3 has 16 residues. Germline CDR1 is MNHNY and CDR2 is SVGAGI (reference sequence). V shed 4 bases and J 1 base; nucleotides not matched to a gene: 7. This CDR3 reads CASSFGMTGSYNEQFF. CDR3 nucleotides: TGTGCCAGCAGTTTCGGAATGACAGGGTCCTACAATGAGCAGTTCTTC.

Concerning this clonotype: A junction boundary mismatches the germline segment, possibly from a read error. The chain uses TRBV20-1 and TRBJ1-6, with TRBD1 as a possible D gene (6 bases). From germline, CDR1 is DFQATT and CDR2 SNEGSKA (reference sequence). The CDR3 has 14 amino acids. The CDR3 protein is CSARDGGTNSPLNF. The CDR3 bases are TGCAGTGCTAGAGATGGGGGCACCAATTCACCCCTCAACTTT.

This clonotype has a count of ten or more. The rearrangement uses TRBV28 and TRBJ1-6; a weak D match, TRBD1 (5 bases). This CDR3 comprises 14 residues. V gave up 4 bases and J gave up 6 bases, with 10 bases separating them. The V gene's germline CDR1 is MDHEN and CDR2 SYDVKM. CDR3 bases: TGTGCCAGCAGTTCCCGGGGCCTTAATTCACCCCTCCACTTT. Amino acid sequence: CASSSRGLNSPLHF.

The chain uses TRBV12-3 or TRBV12-4 and TRBJ2-3, with D perhaps matching TRBD1 (6 bases). The CDR3 runs to 15 residues. The V and J ends lost 6 bases and 6 bases respectively, with 19 bases between them. CDR3: CASSAESGAKDTQYF. The CDR3 DNA sequence: TGTGCCAGCAGCGCCGAATCAGGGGCAAAGGATACGCAGTATTTT.

The chain couples TRBV5-1 to TRBJ2-1, with 8 bases lining up with TRBD2. Germline V gene sequence: CDR1 SGHRS, CDR2 YFSETQ. V lost 7 bases and J lost 5; bases outside the gene matches: 2. This CDR3 spans 12 amino acids. CDR3: CASRTSHNEQFF. CDR3 sequence (DNA): TGCGCCAGCCGGACTAGCCACAATGAGCAGTTCTTC. Variable domain in full (rest from reference TRBV5-1 and TRBJ2-1): KAGVTQTPRYLIKTRGQQVTLSCSPISGHRSVSWYQQTPGQGLQFLFEYFSETQRNKGNFPGRFSGRQFSNSRSEMNVSTLELGDSALYLCASRTSHNEQFFGPGTRLTVL.

The chain is built from TRBV29-1 and TRBJ2-3; 16 bases fit TRBD2. The CDR3 consists of 16 residues. V trimming: 5 bases; J trimming: 4 bases; junction bases outside the gene matches: 6. Germline CDR1 reads SQVTM; CDR2 reads ANQGSEA. CDR3 protein: CSVRGTSGGASDTQYF. The CDR3 coding sequence is TGCAGCGTTCGCGGGACTAGCGGGGGGGCGTCAGATACGCAGTATTTT.

The V and J genes are TRBV5-4 and TRBJ2-7; 8 positions agree with TRBD2. The CDR3 is 15 amino acids. The germline gives CDR1 SGHNT, CDR2 YYREEE (reference sequence). V dropped 4 bases and J dropped 3; count of bases not matched to a gene: 9. CDR3 sequence reads: CASSPGRAGDYEQYF. The CDR3 nucleotides are TGTGCCAGCAGCCCGGGACGAGCGGGGGACTACGAGCAGTACTTC.

This clonotype was counted between two and nine times. The rearrangement uses TRBV28 and TRBJ2-2; 11 bases line up with TRBD2. From germline, CDR1 is MDHEN and CDR2 SYDVKM. This CDR3 comprises 16 residues. J gave up 3 bases and V 4 bases, and 4 bases lay outside the gene matches. CDR3 residues: CASSYRLAGHTGELFF. The CDR3 region has the DNA TGTGCCAGCAGTTACCGACTAGCGGGGCACACCGGGGAGCTGTTTTTT.

This clonotype has just a few counts. V is TRBV12-3 or TRBV12-4 and J is TRBJ2-2; D possibly corresponds to TRBD1 (5 bases). V dropped 7 bases and J dropped 2 bases, with 11 bases sitting between them. CDR3 length equals 14 residues. The CDR3, as DNA: TGTGCCAGCACCTTGACAGTCAACACCGGGGAGCTGTTTTTT. Translating gives CASTLTVNTGELFF.

This clonotype was recorded once. This may come from a read error, since a much larger clone is one base off. This chain links TRBV29-1 with TRBJ2-3, with D perhaps TRBD2 (5 bases). CDR1 and CDR2 from the germline V gene are SQVTM and ANQGSEA. The CDR3 consists of 13 residues. The CDR3 here is CSGGEISIDTQYF. The CDR3 coding sequence is TGCAGCGGGGGAGAAATTAGCATAGATACGCAGTATTTT.